This TCR beta chain was found in a study of regulatory T cells in long-lasting Graves disease. Study outcomes and limitations: With persistent disease, TRBV28, TRBJ1-2 and TRBJ2-5 were the favored segments.

Regarding time point: persistent/refractory GD, antithyroid drugs over 5 years with positive TRAb. Following extraction of RNA from PBMCs, that RNA was used to make the TCR library. The germline gives CDR1 SGHAT, CDR2 FQNNGV. This CDR3 has 14 amino acids. V lost 5 bases to trimming and J lost 2 bases; unmatched junction nucleotides: 5. iRepertoire HTBI primers and Arm-PCR of CDR3 regions built TCR beta libraries. TCRdb reprocessed the multiplex PCR reads via MiXCR and lists one record per CDR3 protein. This sample has approximately 440,000 distinct CDR3 sequences; about a quarter occur once, and the top ten carry roughly 26%. This clonotype has ten or more counts. Its specificity is unknown.

The sample here was peripheral blood mononuclear cells (PBMCs), taken when the disease was refractory, from a patient treated with antithyroid drugs. The chain employs TRBV11-2 and TRBJ2-5, with 7 bases fitting TRBD1. This clonotype was obtained from a female donor with Graves disease. CDR3 residues: CASSIGGGQETQYF. CDR3 nucleotide sequence: TGTGCCAGCAGCATAGGGGGCGGACAAGAGACCCAGTACTTC.